A selection of T cell receptor beta chains follows, all from one sample in a study of spatial heterogeneity in lung cancer. TCRdb re-analysed the 5' RACE reads in MiXCR, keeping a single row per CDR3 protein. Among about 14,000 distinct CDR3 sequences listed, roughly a tenth were seen once. Sequenced material: PBMCs, taken at surgery. The receptors here all came from a male donor with early-stage non-small cell lung cancer. The CDR3 runs from the conserved cysteine through the conserved F or W. D genes are given only for firm matches. Some rows mark clone size as missing; the rest say once, few, many or name a class of expanded clone.

TRBJ2-5 TRBD1 many TRBV27 CASSLYGTGAPWTQYF TGTGCCAGCAGTTTATATGGGACAGGGGCCCCGTGGACCCAGTACTTC
TRBJ2-2 TRBD2 many TRBV20-1 CSASPGLAGGGELFF TGCAGTGCTTCGCCGGGACTAGCGGGCGGCGGGGAGCTGTTTTTT
TRBJ2-1 TRBD2 many TRBV3-1 CASSQDRASGRAFRENEQFF TGTGCCAGCAGCCAAGATAGAGCCAGCGGGAGGGCCTTCAGGGAAAATGAGCAGTTCTTC
TRBJ2-7 NA many TRBV5-1 CASSPYGFDYEQYF TGCGCCAGCAGCCCCTACGGATTCGACTACGAGCAGTACTTC
TRBJ2-7 NA many TRBV9 CASSVVYEQYF TGTGCCAGCAGCGTCGTCTACGAGCAGTACTTC
TRBJ2-5 TRBD2 NA TRBV7-9 CASSSGGGTQYF TGTGCCAGCAGCTCTGGCGGGGGGACCCAGTACTTC
TRBJ1-4 TRBD1 medium-sized TRBV20-1 CSARPGQGGEKLFF TGCAGTGCTCGGCCGGGACAGGGGGGTGAAAAACTGTTTTTT
TRBJ2-5 NA many TRBV19 CASSIVGGEETQYF TGTGCCAGTAGTATTGTCGGAGGAGAAGAGACCCAGTACTTC
TRBJ2-2 NA NA TRBV7-8 CALGGQGGTGELFF TGTGCCCTGGGGGGGCAAGGGGGAACCGGGGAGCTGTTTTTT
TRBJ2-2 TRBD1 many TRBV5-1 CASSFTGSRTGDTGELFF TGCGCCAGCAGCTTTACGGGGTCGAGGACAGGAGACACCGGGGAGCTGTTTTTT
TRBJ2-7 TRBD2 NA TRBV11-1 CASIQGRGPHEQYF TGTGCCAGCATCCAAGGGAGGGGACCCCACGAGCAGTACTTC
TRBJ2-7 NA medium-sized TRBV5-4 CASSPGTTAREYF TGTGCCAGCAGCCCCGGGACAACTGCACGAGAGTACTTC
TRBJ1-2 NA many TRBV18 CASSIGEYAYGYTF TGTGCCAGCTCGATCGGGGAGTATGCCTATGGCTACACCTTC
TRBJ2-2 NA many TRBV6-6 CASSLNGELFF TGTGCCAGCAGCCTGAACGGGGAGCTGTTTTTT
TRBJ1-1 NA many TRBV27 CASGVTEAFF TGTGCCAGCGGGGTCACTGAAGCTTTCTTT
TRBJ2-3 TRBD1 many TRBV28 CASRQGASDTQYF TGTGCCAGCAGACAGGGGGCATCAGATACGCAGTATTTT
TRBJ2-1 TRBD2 few TRBV30 CAFRGGDYLDNEQFF TGTGCCTTCCGAGGCGGGGACTATCTGGACAATGAGCAGTTCTTC
TRBJ2-5 NA many TRBV5-4 CASSWLGGETQYF TGTGCCAGCAGCTGGCTGGGGGGAGAGACCCAGTACTTC
TRBJ2-7 TRBD2 many TRBV12-3/TRBV12-4 CASSGSVPGGYEQYF TGTGCCAGCAGTGGGTCGGTGCCGGGAGGGTACGAGCAGTACTTC
TRBJ1-5 TRBD1 many TRBV6-5 CASSLGQSRTQHF TGTGCCAGCAGCTTGGGACAGTCCAGGACCCAGCATTTT
TRBJ2-4 NA many TRBV7-2 CASSLGRAGGGYRAKNIQYF TGTGCCAGCAGCTTAGGGAGGGCGGGCGGAGGGTATCGAGCCAAAAACATTCAGTACTTC
TRBJ2-7 TRBD1 many TRBV5-4 CASSLGQGVHNEQYF TGTGCCAGCAGCTTGGGACAGGGGGTACACAACGAGCAGTACTTC
TRBJ2-2 NA NA TRBV7-3 CASSLNSIPSGELFF TGTGCCAGCAGCTTAAACTCTATCCCATCCGGGGAGCTGTTTTTT
TRBJ2-2 NA medium-sized TRBV24-1 CATSESDREYGELFF TGTGCCACCAGTGAAAGCGACAGAGAATACGGGGAGCTGTTTTTT
TRBJ2-2 NA many TRBV27 CASSLNRVMTGELFF TGTGCCAGCAGTTTAAACAGGGTCATGACCGGGGAGCTGTTTTTT
TRBJ2-1 TRBD2 NA TRBV7-3 CASSLISLAGGQINEQFF TGTGCCAGCAGCTTAATATCCTTAGCGGGAGGGCAAATCAATGAGCAGTTCTTC
TRBJ1-2 NA many TRBV5-1 CASSLDPGMSNYGYTF TGCGCCAGCAGCTTGGATCCCGGGATGTCTAACTATGGCTACACCTTC
TRBJ2-1 TRBD2 many TRBV12-3/TRBV12-4 CASSFFSGLPYNEQFF TGTGCCAGCAGTTTTTTTAGCGGGCTCCCCTACAATGAGCAGTTCTTC
TRBJ1-3 NA many TRBV19 CASSISGETGNTIYF TGTGCCAGTAGTATTTCGGGAGAAACTGGAAACACCATATATTTT
TRBJ2-1 TRBD1 medium-sized TRBV7-3 CASSSGTGLSNEQFF TGTGCCAGCAGCTCCGGGACAGGTTTGAGCAATGAGCAGTTCTTC
TRBJ2-1 TRBD2 many TRBV20-1 CSARDSGRAILYNEQFF TGCAGTGCTAGAGATAGCGGGAGGGCAATACTCTACAATGAGCAGTTCTTC
TRBJ1-6 TRBD1 many TRBV3-1 CASSPGTGRSPLHF TGTGCCAGCAGCCCCGGGACAGGGAGAAGTCCCCTCCACTTT
TRBJ2-6 NA medium-sized TRBV29-1 CSVAWGSGANVLTF TGCAGCGTTGCTTGGGGGTCTGGGGCCAACGTCCTGACTTTC
TRBJ2-5 NA many TRBV7-6 CASSRVRPAYLSETQYF TGTGCCAGCAGCCGAGTTAGGCCCGCTTATTTATCGGAGACCCAGTACTTC
TRBJ2-1 TRBD2 many TRBV4-2 CASSRELAARGTEQFF TGTGCCAGCAGCCGGGAACTAGCGGCCCGAGGGACTGAGCAGTTCTTC
TRBJ2-7 NA many TRBV29-1 CSVEGDRYEQYF TGCAGCGTTGAAGGCGACCGCTACGAGCAGTACTTC
TRBJ2-6 NA many TRBV28 CASRSQGNIAGANVLTF TGTGCCAGCAGATCACAGGGTAACATTGCTGGGGCCAACGTCCTGACTTTC
TRBJ1-5 NA many TRBV24-1 CATSDSSRSSNQPQHF TGTGCCACCAGTGATTCTTCGAGGAGTAGCAATCAGCCCCAGCATTTT
TRBJ2-5 NA NA TRBV2 CASSEQGETQYF TGTGCCAGCAGTGAACAGGGGGAGACCCAGTACTTC
TRBJ1-3 NA many TRBV12-3/TRBV12-4 CASSPQSGYAGSGNTIYF TGTGCCAGCAGTCCCCAATCGGGGTATGCGGGCTCTGGAAACACCATATATTTT
TRBJ1-5 NA NA TRBV6-2/TRBV6-3 CASRDYRVAQPQHF TGTGCCAGCAGAGACTACAGGGTTGCTCAGCCCCAGCATTTT
TRBJ1-4 NA many TRBV5-1 CASSPETNEKLFF TGCGCCAGCAGCCCTGAGACAAATGAAAAACTGTTTTTT
TRBJ2-7 TRBD2 many TRBV29-1 CSVEDPSGTSYEQYF TGCAGCGTTGAAGATCCCAGCGGGACCTCCTACGAGCAGTACTTC
TRBJ1-5 TRBD1 many TRBV19 CASSMRTGLNQPQHF TGTGCCAGTAGTATGAGGACAGGGCTAAATCAGCCCCAGCATTTT
TRBJ2-4 TRBD1 many TRBV29-1 CSVEVVQGYVGNIQYF TGCAGCGTTGAAGTAGTACAGGGGTATGTAGGAAACATTCAGTACTTC